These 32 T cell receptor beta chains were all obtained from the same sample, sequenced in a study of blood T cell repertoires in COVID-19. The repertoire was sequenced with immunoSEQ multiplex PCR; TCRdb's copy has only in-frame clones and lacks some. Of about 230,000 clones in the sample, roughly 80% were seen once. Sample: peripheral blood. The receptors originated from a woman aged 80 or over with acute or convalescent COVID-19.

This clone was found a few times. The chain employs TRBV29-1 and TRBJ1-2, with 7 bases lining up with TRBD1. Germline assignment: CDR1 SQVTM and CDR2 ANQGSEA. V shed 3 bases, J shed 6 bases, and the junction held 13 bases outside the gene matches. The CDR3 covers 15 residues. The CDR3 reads CSVDRGGSLGNGYTF. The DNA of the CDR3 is TGCAGCGTTGATAGAGGGGGCTCGTTGGGGAATGGCTACACCTTC.

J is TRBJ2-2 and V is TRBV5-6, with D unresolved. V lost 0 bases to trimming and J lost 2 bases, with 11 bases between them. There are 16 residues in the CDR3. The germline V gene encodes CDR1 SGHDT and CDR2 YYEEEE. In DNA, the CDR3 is TGTGCCAGCAGCTTGGGAAGCTCTCCCAACACCGGGGAGCTGTTTTTT. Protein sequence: CASSLGSSPNTGELFF.

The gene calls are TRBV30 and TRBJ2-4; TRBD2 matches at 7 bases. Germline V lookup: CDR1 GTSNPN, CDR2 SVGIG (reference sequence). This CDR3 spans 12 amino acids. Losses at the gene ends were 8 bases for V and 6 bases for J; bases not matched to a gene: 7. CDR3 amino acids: CAQAGGGNIQYF. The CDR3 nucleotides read TGTGCCCAGGCAGGCGGGGGAAACATTCAGTACTTC.

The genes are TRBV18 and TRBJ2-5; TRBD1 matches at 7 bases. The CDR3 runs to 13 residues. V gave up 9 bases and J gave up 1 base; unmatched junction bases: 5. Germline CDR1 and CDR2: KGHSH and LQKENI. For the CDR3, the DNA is TGTGCCAGTAACAGGGACAGCCAAGAGACCCAGTACTTC. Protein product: CASNRDSQETQYF.

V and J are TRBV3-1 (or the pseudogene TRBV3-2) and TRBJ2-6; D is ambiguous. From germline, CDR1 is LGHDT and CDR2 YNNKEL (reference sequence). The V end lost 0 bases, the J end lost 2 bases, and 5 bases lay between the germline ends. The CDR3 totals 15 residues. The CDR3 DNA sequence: TGTGCCAGCAGCCAAGATTTCACTGGGGCCAACGTCCTGACTTTC. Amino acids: CASSQDFTGANVLTF.

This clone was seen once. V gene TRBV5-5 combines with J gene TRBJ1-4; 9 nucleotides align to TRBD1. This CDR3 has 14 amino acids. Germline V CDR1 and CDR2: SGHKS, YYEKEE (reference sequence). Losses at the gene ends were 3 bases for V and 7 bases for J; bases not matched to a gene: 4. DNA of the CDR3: TGTGCCAGCAGCTCCGGGACAGGGAGTGAAAAACTGTTTTTT. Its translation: CASSSGTGSEKLFF.

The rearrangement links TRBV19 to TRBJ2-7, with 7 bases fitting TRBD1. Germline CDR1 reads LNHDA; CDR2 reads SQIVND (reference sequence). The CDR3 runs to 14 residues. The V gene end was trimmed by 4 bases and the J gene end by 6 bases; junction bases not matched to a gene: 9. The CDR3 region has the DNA TGTGCCAGTAGTACGACAGGGTCGGTGGGCGAGCAGTACTTC. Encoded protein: CASSTTGSVGEQYF.

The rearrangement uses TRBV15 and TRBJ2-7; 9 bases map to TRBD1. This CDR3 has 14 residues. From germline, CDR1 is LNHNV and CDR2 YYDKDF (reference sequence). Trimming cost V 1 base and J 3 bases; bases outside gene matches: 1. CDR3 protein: CATSRGQGGYEQYF. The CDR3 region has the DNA TGTGCCACCAGCAGAGGACAGGGGGGCTACGAGCAGTACTTC.

The CDR3 protein is CASSPIISSYNEQFF. For the CDR3, the DNA is TGTGCCAGCAGCCCAATCATCAGCTCCTACAATGAGCAGTTCTTC. The genes are TRBV3-1 (or the pseudogene TRBV3-2) and TRBJ2-1; D ambiguous. Per germline, CDR1 LGHDT and CDR2 YNNKEL (reference sequence). The CDR3 is made up of 15 amino acids. V was shortened by 4 bases and J by 0 bases, with 10 bases between the two germline ends.

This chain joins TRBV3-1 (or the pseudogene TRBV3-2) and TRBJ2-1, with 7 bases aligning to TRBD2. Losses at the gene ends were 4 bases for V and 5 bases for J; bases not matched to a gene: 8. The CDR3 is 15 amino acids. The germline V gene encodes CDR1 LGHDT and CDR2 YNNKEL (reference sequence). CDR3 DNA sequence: TGTGCCAGCAGCCGCCCATACAGCGGGGACAATGAGCAGTTCTTC. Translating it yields CASSRPYSGDNEQFF.

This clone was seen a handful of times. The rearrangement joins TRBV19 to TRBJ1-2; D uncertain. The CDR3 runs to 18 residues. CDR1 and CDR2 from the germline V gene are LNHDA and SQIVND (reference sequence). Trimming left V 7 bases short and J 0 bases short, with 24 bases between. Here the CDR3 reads CASTGRAGSLGANYGYTF. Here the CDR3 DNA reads TGTGCCAGTACTGGGAGGGCGGGGAGTTTGGGAGCTAACTATGGCTACACCTTC.

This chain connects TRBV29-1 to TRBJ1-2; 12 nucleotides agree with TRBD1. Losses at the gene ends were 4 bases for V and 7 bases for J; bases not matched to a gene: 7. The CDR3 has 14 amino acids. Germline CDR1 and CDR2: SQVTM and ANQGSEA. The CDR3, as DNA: TGCAGCGTTGGGATGGGACAGGGGGCAAGTGGCTACACCTTC. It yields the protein CSVGMGQGASGYTF.

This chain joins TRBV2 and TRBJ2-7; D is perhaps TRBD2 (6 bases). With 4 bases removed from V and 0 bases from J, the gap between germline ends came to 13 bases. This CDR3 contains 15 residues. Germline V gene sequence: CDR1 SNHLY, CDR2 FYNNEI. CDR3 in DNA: TGTGCCAGCAGTGGGGGTAGCGGTTTCTCCTACGAGCAGTACTTC. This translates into CASSGGSGFSYEQYF.

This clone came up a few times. In DNA form, the CDR3 reads TGTGCCAGCAGCTTGGATACGGTATGGGGCTACACCTTC. It yields the protein CASSLDTVWGYTF. The chain is built from TRBV5-5 and TRBJ1-2; D remains ambiguous. The length of the CDR3 is 13 residues. V was cut by 0 bases and J by 8 bases, with 11 bases left in between. Germline V lookup: CDR1 SGHKS, CDR2 YYEKEE (reference sequence).

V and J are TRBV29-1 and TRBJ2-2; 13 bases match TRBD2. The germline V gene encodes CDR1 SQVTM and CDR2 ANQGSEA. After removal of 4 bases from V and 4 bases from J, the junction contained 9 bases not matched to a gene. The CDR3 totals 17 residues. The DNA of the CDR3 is TGCAGCGTTGCCGAATTTGGGACTAGCGGGGTCACCGGGGAGCTGTTTTTT. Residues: CSVAEFGTSGVTGELFF.

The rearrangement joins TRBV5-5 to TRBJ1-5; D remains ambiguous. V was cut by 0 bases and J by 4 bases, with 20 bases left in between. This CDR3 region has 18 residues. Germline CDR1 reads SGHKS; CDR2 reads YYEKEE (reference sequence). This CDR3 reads CASSLGVGSRGSNQPQHF. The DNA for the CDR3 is TGTGCCAGCAGCTTGGGTGTAGGCAGTCGAGGATCAAATCAGCCCCAGCATTTT.

CDR3 sequence: CATSDPTTGNGYTF. In nucleotides, the CDR3 is TGTGCCACCAGTGATCCCACGACAGGGAACGGCTACACCTTC. The chain is built from TRBV24-1 and TRBJ1-2; 7 nucleotides match TRBD1. The CDR3 length is 14 residues. Germline CDR1 and CDR2: KGHDR and SFDVKD. Trimming at V came to 3 bases and at J to 8 bases, leaving 8 bases not matched to a gene.

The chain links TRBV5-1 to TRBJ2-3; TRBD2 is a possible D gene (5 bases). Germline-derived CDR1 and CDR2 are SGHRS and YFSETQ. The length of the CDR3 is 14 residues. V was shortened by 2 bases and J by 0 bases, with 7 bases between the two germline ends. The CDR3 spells CASSFRESTDTQYF. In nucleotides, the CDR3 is TGCGCCAGCAGCTTTAGGGAGAGCACAGATACGCAGTATTTT.

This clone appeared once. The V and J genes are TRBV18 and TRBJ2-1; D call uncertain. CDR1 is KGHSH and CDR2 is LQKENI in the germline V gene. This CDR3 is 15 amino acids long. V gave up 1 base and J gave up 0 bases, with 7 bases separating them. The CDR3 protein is CASSPLVSSYNEQFF. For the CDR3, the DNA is TGTGCCAGCTCACCACTAGTGAGCTCCTACAATGAGCAGTTCTTC. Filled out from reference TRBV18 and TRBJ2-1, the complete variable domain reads NAGVMQNPRHLVRRRGQEARLRCSPMKGHSHVYWYRQLPEEGLKFMVYLQKENIIDESGMPKERFSAEFPKEGPSILRIQQVVRGDSAAYFCASSPLVSSYNEQFFGPGTRLTVL.

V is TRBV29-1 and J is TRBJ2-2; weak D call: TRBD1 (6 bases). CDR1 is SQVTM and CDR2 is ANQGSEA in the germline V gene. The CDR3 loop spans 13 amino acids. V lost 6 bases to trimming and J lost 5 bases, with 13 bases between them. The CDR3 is CSVQPTGTGELFF. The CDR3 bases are TGCAGCGTACAACCTACAGGGACCGGGGAGCTGTTTTTT.

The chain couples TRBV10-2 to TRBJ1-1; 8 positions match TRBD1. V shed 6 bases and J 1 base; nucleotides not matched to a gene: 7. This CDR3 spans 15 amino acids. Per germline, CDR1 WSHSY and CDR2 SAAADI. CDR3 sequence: CASSRDRRQNTEAFF. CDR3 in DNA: TGCGCCAGCAGCCGGGACAGGCGACAGAACACTGAAGCTTTCTTT.

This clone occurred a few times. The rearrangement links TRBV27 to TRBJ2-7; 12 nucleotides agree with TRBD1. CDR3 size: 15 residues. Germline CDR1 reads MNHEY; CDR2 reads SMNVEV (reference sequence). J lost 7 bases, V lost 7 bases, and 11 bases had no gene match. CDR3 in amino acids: CASTLAGTGGREQYF. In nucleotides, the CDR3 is TGTGCCAGCACTTTGGCCGGGACAGGGGGCCGGGAGCAGTACTTC.

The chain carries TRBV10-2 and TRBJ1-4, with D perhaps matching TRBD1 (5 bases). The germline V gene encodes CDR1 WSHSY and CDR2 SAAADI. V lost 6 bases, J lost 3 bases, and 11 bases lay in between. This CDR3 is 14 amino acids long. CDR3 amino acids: CASSPWTPNEKLFF. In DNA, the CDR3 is TGCGCCAGCAGCCCTTGGACACCTAATGAAAAACTGTTTTTT.

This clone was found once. The CDR3: CSASPQGRTGNTIYF. The CDR3 nucleotides read TGCAGTGCTAGTCCTCAGGGTAGAACTGGAAACACCATATATTTT. V is TRBV20-1 and J is TRBJ1-3; the D gene is possibly TRBD1 (5 bases). Trimming left V 3 bases short and J 2 bases short, with 14 bases between. This CDR3 contains 15 residues. From germline, CDR1 is DFQATT and CDR2 SNEGSKA (reference sequence).

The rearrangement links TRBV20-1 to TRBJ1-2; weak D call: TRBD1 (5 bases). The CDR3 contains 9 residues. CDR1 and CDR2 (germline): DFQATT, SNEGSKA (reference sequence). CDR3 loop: CRGPRGYTF. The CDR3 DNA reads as TGCAGAGGCCCGCGGGGGTACACCTTC.

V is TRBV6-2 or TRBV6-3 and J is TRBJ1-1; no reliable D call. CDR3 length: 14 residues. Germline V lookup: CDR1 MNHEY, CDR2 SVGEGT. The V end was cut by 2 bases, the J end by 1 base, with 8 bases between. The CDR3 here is CASSYRAGNTEAFF. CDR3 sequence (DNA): TGTGCCAGCAGTTACAGGGCGGGGAACACTGAAGCTTTCTTT.

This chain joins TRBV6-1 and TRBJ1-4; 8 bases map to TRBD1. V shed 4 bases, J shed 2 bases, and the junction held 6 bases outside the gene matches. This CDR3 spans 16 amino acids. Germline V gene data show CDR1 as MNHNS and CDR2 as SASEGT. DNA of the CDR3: TGTGCCAGCAGTGGCGGACAGGGCCTGACTAATGAAAAACTGTTTTTT. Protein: CASSGGQGLTNEKLFF.

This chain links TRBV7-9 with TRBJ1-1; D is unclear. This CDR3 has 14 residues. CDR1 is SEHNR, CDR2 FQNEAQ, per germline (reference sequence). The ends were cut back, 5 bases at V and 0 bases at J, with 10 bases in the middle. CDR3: CASSPSSLNTEAFF. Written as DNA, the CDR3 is TGTGCCAGCAGCCCCAGTTCACTGAACACTGAAGCTTTCTTT.

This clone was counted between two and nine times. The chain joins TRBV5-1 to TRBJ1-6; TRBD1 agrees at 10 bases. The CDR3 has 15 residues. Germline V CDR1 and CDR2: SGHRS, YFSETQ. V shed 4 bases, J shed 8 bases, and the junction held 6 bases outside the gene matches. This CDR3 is CASSLGQGKHSPLHF. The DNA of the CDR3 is TGCGCCAGCAGCCTGGGACAGGGGAAACATTCACCCCTCCACTTT.

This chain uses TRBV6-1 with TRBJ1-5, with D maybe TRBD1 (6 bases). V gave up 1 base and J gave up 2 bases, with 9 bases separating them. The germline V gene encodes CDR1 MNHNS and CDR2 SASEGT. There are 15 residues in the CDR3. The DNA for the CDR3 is TGTGCCAGCAGTGAAGTAGGACAGCGCAATCAGCCCCAGCATTTT. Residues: CASSEVGQRNQPQHF.

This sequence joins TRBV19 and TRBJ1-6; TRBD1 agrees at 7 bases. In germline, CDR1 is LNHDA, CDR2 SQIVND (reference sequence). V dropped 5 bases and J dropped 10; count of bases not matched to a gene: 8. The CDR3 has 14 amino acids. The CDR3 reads CASSGTVSESPLHF. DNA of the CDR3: TGTGCCAGTAGTGGGACAGTGAGTGAGTCACCCCTCCACTTT.

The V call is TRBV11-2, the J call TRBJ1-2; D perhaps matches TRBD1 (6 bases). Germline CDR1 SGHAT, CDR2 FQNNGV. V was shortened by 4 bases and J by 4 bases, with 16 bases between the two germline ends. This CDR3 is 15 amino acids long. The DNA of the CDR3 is TGTGCCAGCAGCTCGTGGGGGGGCTTAGGCTATGGCTACACCTTC. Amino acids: CASSSWGGLGYGYTF. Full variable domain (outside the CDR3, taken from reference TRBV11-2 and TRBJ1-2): EAGVAQSPRYKIIEKRQSVAFWCNPISGHATLYWYQQILGQGPKLLIQFQNNGVVDDSQLPKDRFSAERLKGVDSTLKIQPAKLEDSAVYLCASSSWGGLGYGYTFGSGTRLTVV.